The next 11 T cell receptor beta chains were all read from a single sample in a study of blood T cell repertoires in COVID-19. This table comes from immunoSEQ multiplex PCR, and its TCRdb copy is limited to in-frame clones, with some not included. Of over 130,000 clones listed, approximately 86% are singletons. Sequencing was done on a sample of peripheral blood. Receptors originate from a man aged 65-85 years with acute or convalescent COVID-19.

The J gene is TRBJ1-1, the V gene TRBV7-2, with D possibly matching TRBD1 (6 bases). This CDR3 is 16 amino acids long. Trimming took 5 bases from V and 0 from J, leaving 16 bases between them. CDR1 and CDR2 (germline): SGHTA, FQGNSA. The CDR3 DNA sequence: TGTGCCAGCAGCCCGTTGGGGGGGGCTCTGAACACTGAAGCTTTCTTT. This codes for CASSPLGGALNTEAFF.

V and J are TRBV29-1 and TRBJ2-3, with 7 bases identical to TRBD1. V shed 5 bases and J 4 bases; nucleotides not matched to a gene: 9. The CDR3 contains 14 residues. Germline CDR1 reads SQVTM; CDR2 reads ANQGSEA. The CDR3 loop reads CSVLGQGVADTQYF. The CDR3 DNA is TGCAGCGTTTTGGGGCAGGGGGTGGCAGATACGCAGTATTTT.

This chain joins TRBV6-2 or TRBV6-3 and TRBJ1-5, with D maybe TRBD1 (6 bases). V was trimmed by 2 bases and J by 7 bases, leaving 21 bases between them. Looked up from germline, CDR1 is MNHEY and CDR2 is SVGEGT. The CDR3 consists of 17 residues. The CDR3 reads CASSYGQRGPNRQPQHF. CDR3 nucleotide sequence: TGTGCCAGCAGTTACGGACAGAGAGGCCCAAATAGACAGCCCCAGCATTTT.

Comment on this clone: Because the CDR3 is missing its conserved closing phenylalanine or tryptophan, this is likely a read error. The limits of the CDR3 on the DNA are not certain, so only TCRdb's listed CDR3 is given. This rearrangement joins TRBV7-8 to TRBJ2-7; the table calls TRBD2, which could not be checked here. CDR1 and CDR2 (germline): SGHVS, FQNEAQ. The CDR3 sequence runs 13 residues, both termini included. The CDR3 sequence: CASSPGTSGRQTT.

The chain carries TRBV19 and TRBJ2-1; D is unresolved. Trimming cost V 0 bases and J 2 bases, with 17 bases left between them. The CDR3 extends over 18 amino acids. Germline loops: CDR1 LNHDA, CDR2 SQIVND (reference sequence). CDR3 nucleotide sequence: TGTGCCAGTAGTATAGATTTTGAGGAGCGATCTACCTACAATGAGCAGTTCTTC. It yields the protein CASSIDFEERSTYNEQFF.

The chain uses TRBV18 and TRBJ1-5; 8 bases agree with TRBD1. CDR3 length: 15 residues. Germline CDR1 KGHSH, CDR2 LQKENI. V dropped 6 bases and J dropped 2; count of bases not matched to a gene: 6. In DNA form, the CDR3 reads TGTGCCAGCTCTCAGGACAGGGTGGGCAATCAGCCCCAGCATTTT. Translating gives CASSQDRVGNQPQHF.

V and J are TRBV24-1 and TRBJ2-3; TRBD1 matches at 9 bases. This CDR3 comprises 16 residues. Per germline, CDR1 KGHDR and CDR2 SFDVKD. V lost 3 bases to trimming and J lost 2 bases; unmatched junction nucleotides: 5. The CDR3 DNA is TGTGCCACCAGTGATAGCGGGACAGGGAACACAGATACGCAGTATTTT. As protein: CATSDSGTGNTDTQYF.

This clone has more than one count but fewer than ten. CDR3 sequence (DNA): TGTGCCAGCAGCATGACTAGCGGGCTCACAGATACGCAGTATTTT. This codes for CASSMTSGLTDTQYF. This sequence joins TRBV7-9 and TRBJ2-3; TRBD2 aligns across 10 bases. With V trimmed by 5 bases and J by 2 bases, 4 bases remained unmatched. Germline CDR1 SEHNR, CDR2 FQNEAQ (reference sequence). The CDR3 extends over 15 amino acids.

This rearrangement joins TRBV19 to TRBJ1-1; TRBD1 might be the D (6 bases). This CDR3 has 12 amino acids. V was pared by 6 bases and J by 3 bases, with 8 bases between. Germline V gene sequence: CDR1 LNHDA, CDR2 SQIVND (reference sequence). CDR3 in amino acids: CASRKGDTEAFF. The CDR3 DNA reads TGTGCCAGTAGAAAGGGGGACACTGAAGCTTTCTTT. Filled out from reference TRBV19 and TRBJ1-1, the complete variable domain reads DGGITQSPKYLFRKEGQNVTLSCEQNLNHDAMYWYRQDPGQGLRLIYYSQIVNDFQKGDIAEGYSVSREKKESFPLTVTSAQKNPTAFYLCASRKGDTEAFFGQGTRLTVV.

CDR3 bases: TGCAGTGCTAGAGGAGATAATGAGCAGTTCTTC. It is translated as CSARGDNEQFF. The genes are TRBV20-1 and TRBJ2-1, with D unclear. Germline loops: CDR1 DFQATT, CDR2 SNEGSKA (reference sequence). V was pared by 1 base and J by 7 bases, with 5 bases between. The CDR3 contains 11 residues.

This clone has a handful of counts. This chain connects TRBV4-3 to TRBJ2-5; 7 nucleotides match TRBD1. Per germline, CDR1 LGHNA and CDR2 YSLEER. CDR3 size: 16 residues. V lost 4 bases, J lost 5 bases, and 13 bases stayed unmatched. The DNA of the CDR3 is TGCGCCAGCAGCCCCCTTTCGACAGGGCAACTGGAGACCCAGTACTTC. Encoded protein: CASSPLSTGQLETQYF.